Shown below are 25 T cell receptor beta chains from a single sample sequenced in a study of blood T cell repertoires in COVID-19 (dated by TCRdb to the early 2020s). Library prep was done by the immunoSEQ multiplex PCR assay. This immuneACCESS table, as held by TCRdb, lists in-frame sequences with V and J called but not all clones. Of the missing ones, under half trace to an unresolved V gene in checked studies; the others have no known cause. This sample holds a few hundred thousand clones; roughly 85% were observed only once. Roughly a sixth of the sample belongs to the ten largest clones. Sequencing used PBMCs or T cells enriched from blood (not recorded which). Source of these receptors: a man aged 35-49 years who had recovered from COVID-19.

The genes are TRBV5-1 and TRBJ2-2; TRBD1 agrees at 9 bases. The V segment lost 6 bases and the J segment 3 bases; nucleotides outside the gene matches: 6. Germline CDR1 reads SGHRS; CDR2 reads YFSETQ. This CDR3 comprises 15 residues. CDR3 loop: CASTHRTGDTGELFF. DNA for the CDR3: TGCGCCAGCACCCACCGGACAGGGGACACCGGGGAGCTGTTTTTT.

CDR3 DNA: TGCGCCAGCAGTGACGCGGGACCAACAGATACGCAGTATTTT. Protein product: CASSDAGPTDTQYF. The chain carries TRBV10-1 and TRBJ2-3, with a tentative D call TRBD2 (6 bases). Trimming took off 3 bases at V and 3 bases at J, with 10 bases between the two ends. The CDR3 loop spans 14 amino acids. The germline CDR1 and CDR2 sequences are WNHNN and SYGVQD (reference sequence).

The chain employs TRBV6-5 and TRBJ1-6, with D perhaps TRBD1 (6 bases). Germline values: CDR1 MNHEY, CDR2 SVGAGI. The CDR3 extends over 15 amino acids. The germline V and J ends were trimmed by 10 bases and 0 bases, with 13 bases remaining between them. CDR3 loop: CAIQGLGSYNSPLHF. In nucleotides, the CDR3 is TGTGCCATACAGGGTTTGGGCTCCTATAATTCACCCCTCCACTTT.

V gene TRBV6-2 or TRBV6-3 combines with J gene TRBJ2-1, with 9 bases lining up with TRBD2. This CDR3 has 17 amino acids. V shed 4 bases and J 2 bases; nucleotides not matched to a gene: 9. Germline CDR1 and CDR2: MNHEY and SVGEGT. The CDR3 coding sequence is TGTGCCAGCAGTTCCCCATTGGCTAGCGGGGCCTACAATGAGCAGTTCTTC. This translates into CASSSPLASGAYNEQFF.

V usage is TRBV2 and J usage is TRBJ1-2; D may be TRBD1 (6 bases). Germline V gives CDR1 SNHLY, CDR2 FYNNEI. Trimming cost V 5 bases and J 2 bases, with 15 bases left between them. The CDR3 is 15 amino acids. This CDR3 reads CASSNSLTGNYGYTF. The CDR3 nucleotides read TGTGCCAGCAGTAACTCGCTCACAGGGAACTATGGCTACACCTTC.

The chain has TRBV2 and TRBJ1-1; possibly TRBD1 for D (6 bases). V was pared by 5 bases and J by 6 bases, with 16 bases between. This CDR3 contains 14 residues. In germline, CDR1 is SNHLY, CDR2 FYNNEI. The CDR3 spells CASSSPTGFPEAFF. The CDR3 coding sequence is TGTGCCAGCAGTTCCCCCACAGGGTTCCCTGAAGCTTTCTTT.

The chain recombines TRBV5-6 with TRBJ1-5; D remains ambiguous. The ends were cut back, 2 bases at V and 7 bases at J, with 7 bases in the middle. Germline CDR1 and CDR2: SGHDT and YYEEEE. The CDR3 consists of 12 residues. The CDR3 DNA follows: TGTGCCAGCAGCTTACAAAAACAGCCCCAGCATTTT. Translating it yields CASSLQKQPQHF.

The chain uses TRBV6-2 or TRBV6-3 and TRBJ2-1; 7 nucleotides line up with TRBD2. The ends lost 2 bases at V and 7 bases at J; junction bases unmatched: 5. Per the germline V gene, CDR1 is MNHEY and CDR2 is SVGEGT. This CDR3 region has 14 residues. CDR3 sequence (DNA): TGTGCCAGCAGTTACCAGATGGGGGGGAATGAGCAGTTCTTC. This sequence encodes CASSYQMGGNEQFF.

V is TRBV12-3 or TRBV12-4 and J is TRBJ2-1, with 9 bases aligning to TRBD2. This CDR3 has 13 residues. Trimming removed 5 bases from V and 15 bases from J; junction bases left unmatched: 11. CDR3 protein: CASSNLSGRPMFF. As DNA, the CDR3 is TGTGCCAGCAGTAACCTTAGCGGGAGACCTATGTTCTTC.

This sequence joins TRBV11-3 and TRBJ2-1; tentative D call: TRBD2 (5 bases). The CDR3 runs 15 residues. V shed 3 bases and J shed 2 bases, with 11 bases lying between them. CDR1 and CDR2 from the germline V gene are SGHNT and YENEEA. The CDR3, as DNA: TGTGCCAGCAGCTTGGGAGCTAATCCCTACAATGAGCAGTTCTTC. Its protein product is CASSLGANPYNEQFF.

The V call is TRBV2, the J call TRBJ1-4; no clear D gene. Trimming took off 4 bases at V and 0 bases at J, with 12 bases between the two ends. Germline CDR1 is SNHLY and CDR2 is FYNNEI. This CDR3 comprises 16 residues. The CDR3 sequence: CASSAGRTATNEKLFF. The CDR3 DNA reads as TGTGCCAGCAGTGCGGGCAGGACTGCAACTAATGAAAAACTGTTTTTT.

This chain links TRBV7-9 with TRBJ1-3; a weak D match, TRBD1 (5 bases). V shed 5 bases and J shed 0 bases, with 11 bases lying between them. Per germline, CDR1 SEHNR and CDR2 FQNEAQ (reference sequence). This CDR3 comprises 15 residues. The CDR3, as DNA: TGTGCCAGCAGCCCCCGGCAGGGCTCTGGAAACACCATATATTTT. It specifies CASSPRQGSGNTIYF.

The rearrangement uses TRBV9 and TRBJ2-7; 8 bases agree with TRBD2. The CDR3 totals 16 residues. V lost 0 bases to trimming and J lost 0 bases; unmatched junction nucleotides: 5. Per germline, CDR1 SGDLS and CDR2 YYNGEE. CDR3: CASSVDGGRSSYEQYF. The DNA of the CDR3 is TGTGCCAGCAGCGTAGATGGCGGGAGGAGCTCCTACGAGCAGTACTTC. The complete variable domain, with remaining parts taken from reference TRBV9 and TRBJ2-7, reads DSGVTQTPKHLITATGQRVTLRCSPRSGDLSVYWYQQSLDQGLQFLIQYYNGEERAKGNILERFSAQQFPDLHSELNLSSLELGDSALYFCASSVDGGRSSYEQYFGPGTRLTVT.

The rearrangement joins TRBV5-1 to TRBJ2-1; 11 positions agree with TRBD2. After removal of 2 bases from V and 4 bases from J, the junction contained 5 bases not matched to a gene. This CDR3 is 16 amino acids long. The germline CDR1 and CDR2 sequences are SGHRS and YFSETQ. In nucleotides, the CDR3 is TGCGCCAGCAGCTTTCTTCCTAGCGGGGGGTACAATGAGCAGTTCTTC. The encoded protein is CASSFLPSGGYNEQFF.

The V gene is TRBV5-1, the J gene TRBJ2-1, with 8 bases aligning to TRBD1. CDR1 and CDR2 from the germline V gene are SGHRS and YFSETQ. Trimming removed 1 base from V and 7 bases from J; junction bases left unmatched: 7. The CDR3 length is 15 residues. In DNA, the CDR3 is TGCGCCAGCAGCTTGTTGCAGGGGGCGAGGAATGAGCAGTTCTTC. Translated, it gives CASSLLQGARNEQFF.

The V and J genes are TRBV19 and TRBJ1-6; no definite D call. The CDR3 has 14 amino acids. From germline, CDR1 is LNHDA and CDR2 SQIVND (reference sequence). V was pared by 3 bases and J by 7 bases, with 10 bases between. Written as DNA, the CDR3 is TGTGCCAGTAGTATCCTATCGCCCAATTCACCCCTCCACTTT. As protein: CASSILSPNSPLHF. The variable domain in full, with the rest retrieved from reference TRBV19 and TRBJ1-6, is DGGITQSPKYLFRKEGQNVTLSCEQNLNHDAMYWYRQDPGQGLRLIYYSQIVNDFQKGDIAEGYSVSREKKESFPLTVTSAQKNPTAFYLCASSILSPNSPLHFGNGTRLTVT.

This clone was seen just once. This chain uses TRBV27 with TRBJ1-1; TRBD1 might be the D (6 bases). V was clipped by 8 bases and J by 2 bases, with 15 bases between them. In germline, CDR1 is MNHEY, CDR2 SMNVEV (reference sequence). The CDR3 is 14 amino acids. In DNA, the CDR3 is TGTGCCAGCGCCGAAACAGGGCTTAACACTGAAGCTTTCTTT. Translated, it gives CASAETGLNTEAFF.

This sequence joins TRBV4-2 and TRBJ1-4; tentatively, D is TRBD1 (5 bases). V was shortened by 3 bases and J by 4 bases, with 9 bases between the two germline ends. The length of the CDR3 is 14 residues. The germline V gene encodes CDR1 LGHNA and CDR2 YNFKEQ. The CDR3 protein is CASSQTDYNEKLFF. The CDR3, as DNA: TGTGCCAGCAGCCAGACAGATTATAATGAAAAACTGTTTTTT.

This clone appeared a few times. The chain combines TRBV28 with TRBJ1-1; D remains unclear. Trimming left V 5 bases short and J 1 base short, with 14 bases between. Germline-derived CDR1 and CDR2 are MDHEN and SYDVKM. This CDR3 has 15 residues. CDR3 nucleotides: TGTGCCAGCAGTACGGGTTCAGTTAGGAACACTGAAGCTTTCTTT. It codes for CASSTGSVRNTEAFF.

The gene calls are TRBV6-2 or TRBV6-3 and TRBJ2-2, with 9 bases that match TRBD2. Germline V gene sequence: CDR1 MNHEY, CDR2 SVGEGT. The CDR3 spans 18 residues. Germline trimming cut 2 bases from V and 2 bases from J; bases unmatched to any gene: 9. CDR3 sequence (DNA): TGTGCCAGCAGTTACATGTTCGCTAGCGGGATTAACACCGGGGAGCTGTTTTTT. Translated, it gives CASSYMFASGINTGELFF.

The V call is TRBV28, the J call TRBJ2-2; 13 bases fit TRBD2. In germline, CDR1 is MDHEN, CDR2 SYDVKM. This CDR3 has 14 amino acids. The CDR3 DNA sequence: TGTGCGTCTGGACTAGCGGGAGACACCGGGGAGCTGTTTTTT. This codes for CASGLAGDTGELFF.

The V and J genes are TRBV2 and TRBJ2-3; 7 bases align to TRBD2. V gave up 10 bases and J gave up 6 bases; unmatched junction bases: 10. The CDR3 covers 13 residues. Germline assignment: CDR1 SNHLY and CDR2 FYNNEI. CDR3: CATGRTSSDTQYF. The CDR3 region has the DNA TGTGCCACCGGTCGGACTAGTTCGGATACGCAGTATTTT.

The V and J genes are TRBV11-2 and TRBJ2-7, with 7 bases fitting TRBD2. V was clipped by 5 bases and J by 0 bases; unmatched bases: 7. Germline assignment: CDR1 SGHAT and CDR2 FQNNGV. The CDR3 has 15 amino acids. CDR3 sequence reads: CASSTSSGFSYEQYF. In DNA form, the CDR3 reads TGTGCCAGCAGCACTTCTAGCGGATTCTCCTACGAGCAGTACTTC.

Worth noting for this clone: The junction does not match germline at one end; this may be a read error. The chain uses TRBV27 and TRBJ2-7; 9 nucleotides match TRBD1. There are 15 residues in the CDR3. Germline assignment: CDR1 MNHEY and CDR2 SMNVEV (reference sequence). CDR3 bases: TGTGCCAGCAGCTTATCCGGGACAGGGCTATACGAGCAGTACTTC. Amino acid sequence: CASSLSGTGLYEQYF.

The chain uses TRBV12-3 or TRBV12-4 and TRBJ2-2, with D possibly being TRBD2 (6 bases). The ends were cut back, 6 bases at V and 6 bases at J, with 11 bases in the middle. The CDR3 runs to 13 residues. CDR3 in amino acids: CASSRPGAGELFF. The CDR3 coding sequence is TGTGCCAGCAGCCGCCCGGGAGCCGGGGAGCTGTTTTTT.